This T cell receptor (beta chain) was sequenced during a study of blood T cells in healthy people across ages. With a J-beta primer mix and a sample-barcoded 5' primer, a second PCR ran about 7 to 12 cycles. A single record per CDR3 protein comes from TCRdb applying MiXCR to the 5' RACE reads. Of some 1.5 million distinct CDR3 sequences listed, approximately 30% are singletons. Germline lookup yields CDR1 DFQATT and CDR2 SNEGSKA (reference sequence). The trim removed 0 bases at V and 9 bases at J, leaving 9 bases unmatched. The CDR3 extends over 15 amino acids. Sequencing used blood. V and J are TRBV20-1 and TRBJ2-1; the match to TRBD2 covers 9 bases. The clonotype originates from a woman aged 25 to 39 in good health. The CDR3 coding sequence is TGCAGTGCTAGAGATTCCCTAGCGGGGACGGGTGAGCAGTTCTTC. It codes for CSARDSLAGTGEQFF.